What follows are 9 T cell receptor beta chains derived from one specimen sequenced in a study of blood T cells in healthy people across ages. Combining a sample-barcoded 5' primer with a J-beta primer mix, a second PCR ran for about 7 to 11 cycles. TCRdb itself ran the 5' RACE reads through MiXCR, one entry per CDR3 protein. The repertoire holds approximately 900,000 distinct CDR3 sequences, with about 28% as singletons. The same sample was also studied in work on T cells of mothers and their children.

Sequencing input: blood. All receptors come from a woman aged 40 to 50 in good health.

This clonotype has only a few counts. The chain has TRBV5-1 and TRBJ2-7; 9 bases are a match to TRBD1. Germline CDR1 and CDR2: SGHRS and YFSETQ. The CDR3 runs to 13 residues. J gave up 6 bases and V 4 bases, and 5 bases lay outside the gene matches. The chain's CDR3 is CASSQGQGCEQYF. DNA of the CDR3: TGCGCCAGCAGCCAGGGACAGGGCTGCGAGCAGTACTTC.

This clonotype was recorded a few times. The chain recombines TRBV7-2 with TRBJ2-7; TRBD2 matches at 14 bases. There are 17 residues in the CDR3. CDR1 is SGHTA and CDR2 is FQGNSA in the germline V gene. J gave up 3 bases and V 1 base, and 5 bases lay outside the gene matches. This CDR3 reads CASSLDRGTSGGYEQYF. The DNA for the CDR3 is TGTGCCAGCAGCTTAGATCGAGGGACTAGCGGGGGCTACGAGCAGTACTTC.

This clonotype was detected only a few times. This chain links TRBV24-1 with TRBJ2-3, with unresolved D. V lost 2 bases and J 2 bases, leaving 10 bases between the germline ends. Germline V lookup: CDR1 KGHDR, CDR2 SFDVKD. This CDR3 is built from 15 residues. The CDR3 loop is CATSDSGISTDTQYF. CDR3 DNA sequence: TGTGCCACCAGTGATTCTGGGATCTCCACAGATACGCAGTATTTT.

In this sample, this clonotype turned up many times. The chain combines TRBV12-3 or TRBV12-4 with TRBJ1-2; D is undetermined. V shed 3 bases and J shed 1 base, with 21 bases lying between them. The CDR3 spans 18 residues. Here the CDR3 reads CASSLRLGKGSGNYGYTF. The CDR3 region has the DNA TGTGCCAGCAGTTTGAGGCTCGGAAAGGGATCTGGTAACTATGGCTACACCTTC.

This clonotype was seen more than once but under ten times. The V gene is TRBV10-3, the J gene TRBJ1-5, with 10 bases matching TRBD1. Looked up from germline, CDR1 is ENHRY and CDR2 is SYGVKD. Germline trimming cut 4 bases from V and 3 bases from J; bases unmatched to any gene: 3. The CDR3 totals 15 residues. The CDR3 nucleotides are TGTGCCATCAGTGGGGGGACAGGGGACAATCAGCCCCAGCATTTT. Translation: CAISGGTGDNQPQHF.

This clonotype was counted between two and nine times. The rearrangement links TRBV28 to TRBJ2-7; tentatively, D is TRBD1 or TRBD2 (6 bases each). The J call could be wrong; TRBJ2-5 is a better fit for the DNA end. The CDR3 has 15 residues. The germline CDR1 and CDR2 sequences are MDHEN and SYDVKM. The CDR3 nucleotides are TGTGCCAGCAGTTTTCGGGGGCGATCCGTGGAGACCCAGTACTTC. Encoded protein: CASSFRGRSVETQYF.

The chain employs TRBV7-9 and TRBJ1-1; no clear D. Germline V gene lookup returns CDR1 SEHNR and CDR2 FQNEAQ (reference sequence). V lost 3 bases and J 4 bases, leaving 9 bases between the germline ends. There are 13 residues in the CDR3. The CDR3 is CASSLTATTEAFF. CDR3 sequence (DNA): TGTGCCAGCAGCTTGACCGCTACCACTGAAGCTTTCTTT.

The rearrangement joins TRBV21-1 to TRBJ2-3; the DNA was not compared with TRBD1, the D call given in the table. TRBV21-1 is an annotated pseudogene. The CDR3 covers 15 residues. CDR3 DNA: TGTGCCGGGGGACTTTTGACAGGACTCACAGATACGCAGTATTTT. Amino acid sequence: CAGGLLTGLTDTQYF.

The chain joins TRBV12-3 or TRBV12-4 to TRBJ2-1, with 8 positions matching TRBD1. The J call may be faulty, since TRBJ2-7 better matches the DNA end. CDR3 length equals 17 residues. The CDR3 DNA reads TGTGCCAGCAGTCCCACCCGGACAGGGAGCTCCTACAATGAGCAGTACTTC. Its translation: CASSPTRTGSSYNEQYF.